The 10 T cell receptor beta chains below come from one sample, sequenced in a study of T cell responses to AZD1222 COVID-19 vaccine. Here immunoSEQ multiplex PCR was the method, and the copy in TCRdb shows in-frame clones only, minus some. The sample has roughly 150,000 clones, about 90% seen once. The material sequenced was peripheral blood, taken on day 0 of AZD1222 vaccination. The receptors come from an adult in good health.

V usage is TRBV19 and J usage is TRBJ1-2, with no clear D. Between the trimmed V and J ends, which lost 3 bases and 3 bases, there was a span of 5 bases. Germline CDR1 is LNHDA and CDR2 is SQIVND (reference sequence). The CDR3 spans 12 residues. CDR3 nucleotide sequence: TGTGCCAGTAGTATGGACGACTATGGCTACACCTTC. Amino acid sequence: CASSMDDYGYTF.

V and J are TRBV6-1 and TRBJ2-3; 14 nucleotides line up with TRBD2. The germline gives CDR1 MNHNS, CDR2 SASEGT. V lost 4 bases and J lost 4; bases outside the gene matches: 4. This CDR3 is 16 amino acids long. The CDR3 loop reads CASSGTSGRRSDTQYF. DNA of the CDR3: TGTGCCAGCAGTGGGACTAGCGGGAGGAGGTCAGATACGCAGTATTTT.

The V gene is TRBV11-2, the J gene TRBJ2-7; no clear D gene. The CDR3 runs to 15 residues. CDR1 and CDR2 (germline): SGHAT, FQNNGV. V was pared by 3 bases and J by 3 bases, with 15 bases between. The CDR3 DNA is TGTGCCAGCAGCTTCAGTGGTCTTCGGTTCTACGAGCAGTACTTC. This encodes CASSFSGLRFYEQYF.

The gene calls are TRBV28 and TRBJ2-7, with TRBD1 matching over 10 bases. Looked up from germline, CDR1 is MDHEN and CDR2 is SYDVKM. V trimming: 4 bases; J trimming: 6 bases; junction bases outside the gene matches: 9. The CDR3 runs 15 residues. The CDR3 DNA reads TGTGCCAGCAGTTCGACAGGGGGCCTTCGGGGCGAGCAGTACTTC. Its protein is CASSSTGGLRGEQYF.

V and J are TRBV7-2 and TRBJ2-1, with D uncertain. Germline V gives CDR1 SGHTA, CDR2 FQGNSA. The CDR3 consists of 14 residues. Trimming stripped 3 bases from V and 0 bases from J, with 6 bases between. Written as DNA, the CDR3 is TGTGCCAGCAGCTTTGGGGACTCCTACAATGAGCAGTTCTTC. Translating gives CASSFGDSYNEQFF.

V gene TRBV7-9 combines with J gene TRBJ2-5; a weak D match, TRBD2 (5 bases). The CDR3 runs 14 residues. Trimming removed 1 base from V and 4 bases from J, with 10 bases in between. The germline gives CDR1 SEHNR, CDR2 FQNEAQ (reference sequence). The CDR3 bases are TGTGCCAGCAGCTTAGGAGGGTTGGGAGAGACCCAGTACTTC. Translating it yields CASSLGGLGETQYF. The whole variable domain, filled in from reference TRBV7-9 and TRBJ2-5, reads DTGVSQNPRHKITKRGQNVTFRCDPISEHNRLYWYRQTLGQGPEFLTYFQNEAQLEKSRLLSDRFSAERPKGSFSTLEIQRTEQGDSAMYLCASSLGGLGETQYFGPGTRLLVL.

The chain is built from TRBV3-1 (or the pseudogene TRBV3-2) and TRBJ2-5, with D tentatively TRBD2 (6 bases). The V and J ends lost 4 bases and 0 bases respectively, with 18 bases between them. This CDR3 spans 17 amino acids. Germline V gene sequence: CDR1 LGHDT, CDR2 YNNKEL (reference sequence). The CDR3 region has the DNA TGTGCCAGCAGCCGAACCTTAGCCGGGACTTACCAAGAGACCCAGTACTTC. Its translation: CASSRTLAGTYQETQYF.

V is TRBV28 and J is TRBJ1-1; 8 nucleotides align to TRBD1. This CDR3 spans 15 amino acids. Per the germline V gene, CDR1 is MDHEN and CDR2 is SYDVKM. Trimming took 3 bases from V and 5 from J; bases not matched to a gene: 8. The CDR3 region is CASSFPRQGTTEAFF. The CDR3 DNA sequence: TGTGCCAGCAGTTTCCCCCGACAGGGGACGACTGAAGCTTTCTTT. Full variable domain (missing parts from reference TRBV28 and TRBJ1-1): DVKVTQSSRYLVKRTGEKVFLECVQDMDHENMFWYRQDPGLGLRLIYFSYDVKMKEKGDIPEGYSVSREKKERFSLILESASTNQTSMYLCASSFPRQGTTEAFFGQGTRLTVV.

The chain links TRBV18 to TRBJ2-5; D remains unclear. Looked up from germline, CDR1 is KGHSH and CDR2 is LQKENI. The CDR3 length is 13 residues. The ends were cut back, 1 base at V and 2 bases at J, with 5 bases in the middle. DNA for the CDR3: TGTGCCAGCTCACCACTACCTCAAGAGACCCAGTACTTC. It is translated as CASSPLPQETQYF.

The chain is built from TRBV30 and TRBJ1-2, with a tentative D call TRBD1 (6 bases). Trimming pared 6 bases from V and 4 bases from J, leaving 15 bases between. There are 13 residues in the CDR3. Germline CDR1 is GTSNPN and CDR2 is SVGIG (reference sequence). In nucleotides, the CDR3 is TGTGCCTGCCGGGACACTCATTTCTATGGCTACACCTTC. Translation gives CACRDTHFYGYTF.